This is a list of T cell receptor beta chains from one sample in a study of identifying expanded T cells in peripheral blood. Profiled with immunoSEQ multiplex PCR; TCRdb holds only in-frame clones, not every one. The repertoire includes around 100,000 clones, more than 85% of them detected once, and 15% to 20% sits in the top ten. The sequencing sample was made of blood. The source is a person aged 18 to 70 in good health. CDR3s include the opening cysteine and the closing phenylalanine or tryptophan. The order of the fields is V gene, clone size, J gene, D gene, CDR3 protein, CDR3 DNA. The D gene is left open where the match is weak. Clone size is stated in some rows and not others, as once, few, many or a class when expanded.

>TRBV19|NA|TRBJ1-2|NA
CASRTAGQTNYGYTF
TGTGCCAGTCGCACGGCCGGACAGACTAACTATGGCTACACCTTC
>TRBV4-3|NA|TRBJ2-1|TRBD2
CASSHVAGIHSYNEQFF
TGCGCCAGCAGCCACGTAGCGGGGATCCACTCCTACAATGAGCAGTTCTTC
>TRBV27|NA|TRBJ1-1|NA
CASSFSNTEAFF
TGTGCCAGCAGTTTTTCGAACACTGAAGCTTTCTTT
>TRBV5-6|NA|TRBJ1-2|NA
CASSFGDTGYGYTF
TGTGCCAGCAGCTTTGGGGACACAGGCTATGGCTACACCTTC
>TRBV14|NA|TRBJ1-2|TRBD1
CASSQLFFGDRGTLFYGYTF
TGTGCCAGCAGCCAACTATTTTTTGGGGACAGGGGCACCTTATTCTATGGCTACACCTTC
>TRBV10-1|once|TRBJ2-2|NA
CASSDGGGGSNTGELFF
TGCGCCAGCAGTGATGGAGGGGGGGGGTCGAACACCGGGGAGCTGTTTTTT
>TRBV4-1|NA|TRBJ1-1|NA
CASSQTIDYLNTEAFF
TGCGCCAGCAGCCAGACGATTGACTACTTGAACACTGAAGCTTTCTTT
>TRBV28|NA|TRBJ1-3|NA
CASSLGARGAGNTIYF
TGTGCCAGCAGTTTAGGCGCGAGGGGGGCTGGAAACACCATATATTTT
>TRBV29-1|few|TRBJ1-5|NA
CSVREISGQAQHF
TGCAGCGTCCGCGAAATCTCCGGGCAAGCCCAGCATTTT
>TRBV10-3|NA|TRBJ1-2|NA
CAISENPVYYGYTF
TGTGCCATCAGTGAGAACCCAGTCTACTATGGCTACACCTTC
>TRBV9|NA|TRBJ2-2|NA
CASSHPGTGELFF
TGTGCCAGCAGCCATCCAGGAACCGGGGAGCTGTTTTTT
>TRBV19|NA|TRBJ2-2|TRBD1
CASARSTGVLTGELFF
TGTGCCAGTGCACGCTCGACAGGGGTTTTAACCGGGGAGCTGTTTTTT
>TRBV19|NA|TRBJ2-4|NA
CASSMGRLAKNIQYF
TGTGCCAGTAGTATGGGACGGCTAGCCAAAAACATTCAGTACTTC
>TRBV4-2|NA|TRBJ1-2|NA
CASSQEGQGPMNYGYTF
TGTGCCAGCAGCCAAGAGGGGCAGGGACCGATGAACTATGGCTACACCTTC
>TRBV6-5|NA|TRBJ2-7|TRBD1
CASSYSQGAYEQYF
TGTGCCAGCAGTTACTCCCAGGGGGCCTACGAGCAGTACTTC
>TRBV29-1|NA|TRBJ1-1|NA
CSVGQGGTEAFF
TGCAGCGTGGGGCAGGGAGGCACTGAAGCTTTCTTT
>TRBV7-8|NA|TRBJ1-6|NA
CASSFSEGDSPLHF
TGTGCCAGCAGCTTTTCGGAAGGCGATTCACCCCTCCACTTT
>TRBV2|NA|TRBJ1-1|TRBD1
CASRDPTGEGDTEAFF
TGTGCCAGCCGGGATCCTACAGGGGAAGGGGACACTGAAGCTTTCTTT
>TRBV13|NA|TRBJ2-5|NA
CASSLKIRGVETQYF
TGTGCCAGCAGCTTAAAGATTAGGGGGGTAGAGACCCAGTACTTC
>TRBV7-9|NA|TRBJ2-7|NA
CASSFRVGQGPYEQYF
TGTGCCAGCAGCTTCAGGGTAGGGCAGGGTCCCTACGAGCAGTACTTC
>TRBV6-1|NA|TRBJ2-1|TRBD2
CASSEGRGGAYNEQFF
TGTGCCAGCAGTGAAGGGCGGGGGGGCGCCTACAATGAGCAGTTCTTC
>TRBV28|NA|TRBJ2-5|TRBD1
CASSSYRGSPQETQYF
TGTGCCAGCAGTTCCTACAGGGGGTCTCCCCAAGAGACCCAGTACTTC
>TRBV7-2|NA|TRBJ2-2|NA
CASSLARGNTGELFF
TGTGCCAGCAGCTTAGCGAGGGGAAACACCGGGGAGCTGTTTTTT
>TRBV30|NA|TRBJ1-2|NA
CAWERERHYGYTF
TGTGCCTGGGAGAGGGAGCGGCACTATGGCTACACCTTC